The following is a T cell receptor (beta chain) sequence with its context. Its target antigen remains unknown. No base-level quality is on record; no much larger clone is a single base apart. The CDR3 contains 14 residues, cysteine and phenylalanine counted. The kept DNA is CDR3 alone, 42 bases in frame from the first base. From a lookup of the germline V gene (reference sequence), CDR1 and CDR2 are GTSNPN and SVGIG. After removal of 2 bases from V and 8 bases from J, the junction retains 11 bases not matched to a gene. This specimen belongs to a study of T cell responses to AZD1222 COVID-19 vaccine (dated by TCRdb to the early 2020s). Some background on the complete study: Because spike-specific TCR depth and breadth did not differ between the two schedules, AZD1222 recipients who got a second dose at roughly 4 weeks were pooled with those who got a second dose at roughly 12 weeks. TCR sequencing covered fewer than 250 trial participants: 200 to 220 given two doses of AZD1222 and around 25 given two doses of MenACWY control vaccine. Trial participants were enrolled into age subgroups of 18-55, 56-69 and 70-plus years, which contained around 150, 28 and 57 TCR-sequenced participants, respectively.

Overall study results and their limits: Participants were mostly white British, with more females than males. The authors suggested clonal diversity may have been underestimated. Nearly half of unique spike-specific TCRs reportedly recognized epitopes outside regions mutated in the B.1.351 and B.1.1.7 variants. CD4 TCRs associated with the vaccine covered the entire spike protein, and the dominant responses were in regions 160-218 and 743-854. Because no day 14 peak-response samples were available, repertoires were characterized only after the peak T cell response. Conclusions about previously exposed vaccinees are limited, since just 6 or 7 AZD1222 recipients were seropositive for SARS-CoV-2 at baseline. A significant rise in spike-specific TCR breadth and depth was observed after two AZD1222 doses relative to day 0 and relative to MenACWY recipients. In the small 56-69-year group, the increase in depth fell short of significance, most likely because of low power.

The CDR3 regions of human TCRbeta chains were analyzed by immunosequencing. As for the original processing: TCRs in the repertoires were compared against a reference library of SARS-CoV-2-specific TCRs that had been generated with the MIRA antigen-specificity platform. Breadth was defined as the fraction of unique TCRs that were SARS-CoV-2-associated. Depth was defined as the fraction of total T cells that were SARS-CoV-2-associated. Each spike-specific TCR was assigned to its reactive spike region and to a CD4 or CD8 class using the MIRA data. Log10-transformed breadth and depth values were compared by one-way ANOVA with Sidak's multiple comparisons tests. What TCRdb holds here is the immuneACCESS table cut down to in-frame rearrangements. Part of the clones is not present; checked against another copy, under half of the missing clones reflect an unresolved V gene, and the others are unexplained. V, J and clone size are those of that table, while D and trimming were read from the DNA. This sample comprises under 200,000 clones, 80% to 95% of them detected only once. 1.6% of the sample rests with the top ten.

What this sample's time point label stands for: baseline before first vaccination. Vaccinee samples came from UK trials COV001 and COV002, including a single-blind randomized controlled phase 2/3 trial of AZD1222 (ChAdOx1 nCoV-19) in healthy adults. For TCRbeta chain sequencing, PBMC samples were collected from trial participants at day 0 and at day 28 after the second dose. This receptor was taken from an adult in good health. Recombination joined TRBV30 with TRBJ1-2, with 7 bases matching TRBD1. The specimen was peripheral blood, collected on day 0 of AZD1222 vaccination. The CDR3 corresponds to CAWSRQGDRRGYTF. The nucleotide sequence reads TGTGCCTGGAGTCGACAGGGAGATCGGCGCGGCTACACCTTC.